This TCR beta chain was identified during a study of T-cell memory formation after mild COVID-19. Study findings and constraints: Largely, contracting CD4+ clones fell within CM and EM, and contracting CD8+ clones within EMRA.

This clonotype occurred many times. Its antigen is unknown. The germline CDR1 and CDR2 sequences are MNHEY and SVGEGT. The CDR3 is made up of 15 amino acids. V trimming: 7 bases; J trimming: 7 bases; junction bases outside the gene matches: 12. The TCR alpha and TCR beta cDNA libraries, bearing sample barcodes and UMIs, were generated by 5'RACE using constant-segment primers. TCRdb redid the calling of the 5' RACE reads with MiXCR, one entry per CDR3 protein. The table has 500,000 to 550,000 distinct CDR3 sequences, over 20% seen once; the top ten hold around 13%. This sequence originates from an adult woman who had mild COVID-19 (a few samples of this study predate the infection). Cell type and time point are not known. Sequences were obtained from PBMCs or a T cell subset sorted from them (not recorded which). This sequence joins TRBV6-2 or TRBV6-3 and TRBJ2-2; TRBD1 matches 7 bases. The CDR3 here is CASNLRQGRGGELFF. The CDR3 coding sequence is TGTGCCAGCAACCTTAGACAGGGACGAGGCGGGGAGCTGTTTTTT.